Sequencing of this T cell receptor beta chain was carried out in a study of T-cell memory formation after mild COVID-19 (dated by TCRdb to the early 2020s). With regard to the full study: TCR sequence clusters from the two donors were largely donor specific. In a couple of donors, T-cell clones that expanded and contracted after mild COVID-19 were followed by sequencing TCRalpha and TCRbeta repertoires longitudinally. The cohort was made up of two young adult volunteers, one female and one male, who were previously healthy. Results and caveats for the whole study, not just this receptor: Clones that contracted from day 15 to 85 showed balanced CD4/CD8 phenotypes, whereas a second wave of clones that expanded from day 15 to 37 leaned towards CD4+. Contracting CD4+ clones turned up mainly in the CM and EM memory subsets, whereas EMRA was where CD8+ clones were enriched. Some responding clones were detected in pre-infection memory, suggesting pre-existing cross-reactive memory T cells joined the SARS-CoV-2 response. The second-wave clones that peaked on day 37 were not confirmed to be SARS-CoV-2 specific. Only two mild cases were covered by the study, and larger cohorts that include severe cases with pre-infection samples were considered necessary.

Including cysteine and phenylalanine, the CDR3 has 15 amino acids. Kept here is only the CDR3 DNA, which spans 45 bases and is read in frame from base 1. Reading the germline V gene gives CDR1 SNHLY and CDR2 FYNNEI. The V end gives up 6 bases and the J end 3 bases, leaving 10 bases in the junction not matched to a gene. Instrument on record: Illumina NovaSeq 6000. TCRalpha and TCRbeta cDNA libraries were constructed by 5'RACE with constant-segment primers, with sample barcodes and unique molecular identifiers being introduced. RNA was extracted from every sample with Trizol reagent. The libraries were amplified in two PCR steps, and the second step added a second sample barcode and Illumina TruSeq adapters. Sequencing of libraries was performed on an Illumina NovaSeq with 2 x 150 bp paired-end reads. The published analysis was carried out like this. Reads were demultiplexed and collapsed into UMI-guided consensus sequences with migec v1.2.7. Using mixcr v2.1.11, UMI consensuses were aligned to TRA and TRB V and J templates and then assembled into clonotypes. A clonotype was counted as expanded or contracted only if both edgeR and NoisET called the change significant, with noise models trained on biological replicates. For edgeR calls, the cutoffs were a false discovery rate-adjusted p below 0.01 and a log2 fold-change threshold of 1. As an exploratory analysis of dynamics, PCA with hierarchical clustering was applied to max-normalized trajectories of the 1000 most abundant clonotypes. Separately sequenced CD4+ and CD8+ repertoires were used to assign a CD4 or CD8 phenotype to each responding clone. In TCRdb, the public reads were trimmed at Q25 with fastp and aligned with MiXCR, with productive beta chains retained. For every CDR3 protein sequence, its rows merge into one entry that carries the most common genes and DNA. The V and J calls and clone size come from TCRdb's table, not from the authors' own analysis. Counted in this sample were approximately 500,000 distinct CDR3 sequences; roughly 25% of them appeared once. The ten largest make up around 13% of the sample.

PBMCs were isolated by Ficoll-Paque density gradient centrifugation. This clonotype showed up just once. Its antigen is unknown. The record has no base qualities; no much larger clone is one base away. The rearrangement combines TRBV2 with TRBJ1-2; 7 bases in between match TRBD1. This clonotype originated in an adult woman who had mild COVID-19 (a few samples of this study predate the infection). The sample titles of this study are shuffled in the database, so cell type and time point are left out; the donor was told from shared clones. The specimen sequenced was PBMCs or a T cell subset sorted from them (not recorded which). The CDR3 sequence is CASSEDRLIYYGYTF. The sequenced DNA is TGTGCCAGCAGCGAGGACAGGCTGATTTACTATGGCTACACCTTC.